This section outlines one TCR beta chain sequence together with its context. Its antigen is unknown. One base away there is no much larger clone; base qualities are not given. This record belongs to a study of cytomegalovirus exposure and HLA in healthy donors (dated by TCRdb to the late 2010s). Regarding the study in general: An earlier analysis of roughly 630 of the donors reported more than 250 Gb of sequence data and 117 million unique TCR beta sequences from 150 million to 200 million T cells. An early release that covered approximately 600 HLA-typed donors contained around 300 gigabases of sequencing data and tens of millions of unique TCR sequences. Along with the roughly 670-subject first cohort, a separate validation cohort of about 110 different subjects was used. A handful of DR-DQ haplotypes were handled as single units for association and clustering because linkage in the cohort was strong. To predict cytomegalovirus infection status, the study combined high-throughput TCR immunosequencing, statistical association of individual TCRs with disease status, and machine learning. Typing coverage differed by locus: A, B, C, DRB1 and DQB1 were typed in about 629-630 donors, DQA1 in 522, DPA1 in some 570, and DPB1 in 450 to 480. A later genetic analysis used genome-wide SNP genotypes for about 65% of the roughly 670 donors, treating that subset as a discovery cohort. Using immunosequencing, the study profiled T cell repertoires from 640 or so subjects and related those repertoires to cytomegalovirus serostatus. The study was designed to test whether signatures of past pathogen exposure could be identified by cataloging public T cell receptors. In an earlier analysis of several hundred of the donors, high-throughput TCR beta sequencing was used to judge whether each TCR beta V gene segment behaved as functional or pseudogenic. All discovery cohort repertoires had been generated using a single sequencing platform. Among the roughly 400 genotyped donors, around 81% belonged to the genetic ancestry cluster associated with self-reported Caucasian donors. Among some 410 genotyped donors of the cohort, an average of roughly 230,000 unique TCR beta nucleotide sequences was sequenced per donor, of which roughly 17% were non-productive. A later analysis re-analyzed previously published TCR beta repertoires from hundreds of donors and added high-resolution HLA genotyping to study TCR occurrence patterns. Alongside the repertoire data, information on donor age, sex, ethnicity and CMV serostatus was compiled. Rather than drawing on any new phenotypic data, the later analysis identified candidate immune exposures from TCR beta sequences and the way those sequences occurred across donors. HLA typing covered class I and class II loci at four-digit resolution.

The full study reports these points: A cluster of highly shared sequence variants was judged likely to represent a technical artifact of the sequencing pipeline. A later analysis associated around 16,000 TCR beta sequences with specific HLA alleles at a false discovery rate of 0.05. A later genetic analysis reported fewer N-insertions in productive TCRs among donors in an Asian-associated ancestry cluster than the roughly 620-donor mean. Some IMGT-functional V segments, including TRBV6-2 and TRBV6-3, could not be distinguished by the 87-base-pair reads and were therefore excluded. According to the authors, the approach could potentially be generalized to other disease states and immunological phenotypes. Strong co-occurrence of HLA alleles, especially DR and DQ, made assigning TCR associations to individual alleles difficult. A later analysis found that HLA-associated TCR beta chains were more clonally expanded and had lower generation probabilities than equally common non-associated chains. Because HLA typing was missing for some donors at each locus, association tests included only the typed subset. Immune exposure information for the cohort was limited to CMV serostatus. An earlier analysis of 587 of the donors showed that most TCR beta V segments appeared in productive rearrangements either about 87% or about 30% of the time, which broadly matched IMGT annotations. Linkage disequilibrium might explain the correlated functional status among segregating V segments, but an unknown experimental factor could not be excluded. The presence/absence analyses assumed that sequencing depth was roughly uniform across donors, and that assumption may not be true. An association between a missense DCLRE1C variant and V-gene and J-gene trimming of TCR beta chains was found in a later genetic analysis and replicated in an independent cohort. The earlier analysis of approximately 540 of the donors excluded approximately 15 rarely observed V segments, including chromosome 9 orphons, because counts were too low. According to a later analysis, parvovirus B19, influenza, CMV and Epstein-Barr virus appeared linked to several top co-occurrence clusters. In vitro tests confirmed that a few of the cytomegalovirus-associated TCR beta chains recognize cytomegalovirus antigens. Cytomegalovirus status was reported to be diagnosed by the classifier with high specificity and sensitivity in both the original and validation cohorts. In a later analysis, the rate of TCR association differed among HLA loci, with DRB1 alleles having the most associated TCRs and HLA-C alleles having the fewest. The study listed 164 TCR beta chains as associated with cytomegalovirus. Most CMV-associated TCR beta chains appeared to be HLA-restricted in a later analysis, and the HLA associations seemed to be driven largely by CMV exposure. The cohort was sequenced for TCR beta chains only, and without alpha or paired-chain data the features that could be detected were limited. A further reported finding was that TCR beta sequences accurately predicted the HLA-A and HLA-B alleles for most subjects in the first cohort. Most TCR sequences were seen in very few donors, while some public TCRs were found in many individuals.

Library generation was performed with the immunoSEQ multiplex PCR assay. The multiplex PCR relied on a mix of 60 forward primers for TCR Vbeta segments and 13 reverse primers for TCR Jbeta segments. The CDR3 region of rearranged TCR beta genes was amplified from genomic DNA by a multiplex PCR assay. The Illumina HiSeq System was used to sequence the amplified TCR beta libraries as 87-base-pair reads. The authors' analysis ran thus. In a later analysis, tens of millions of unique TCR beta chains were counted across the 690 or so repertoires, and approximately 9.9 million of these chains were shared by at least two donors. Raw reads were error-corrected and collapsed into unique sequences by a nearest-neighbor algorithm in which closely related sequences were merged to remove PCR and sequencing errors. Alignment of CDR3 sequences to IMGT reference sequences was used to assign V, D and J gene segments. For a sequence to be retained, a match of at least six nucleotides to both a V gene segment and a J gene segment was required. Rearrangements were classified as productive when the CDR3 lacked stop codons and remained in frame with V and J, and all other rearrangements were classified as non-productive. Following IMGT convention, CDR3 was defined as the stretch from the second conserved V-encoded cysteine to the conserved J-encoded phenylalanine. The earlier analysis of some 580 of the donors excluded any sequence lacking an unambiguous match to a single V gene segment. In an earlier analysis of approximately 500 of the donors, a V segment was called functional when productive rearrangements were above 56.7%, and segregating when the standard deviation between donors exceeded 5%. A statistical classification framework was built for diagnosing cytomegalovirus status from the catalog of TCR beta chain sequences. In a later analysis, V and J genes were assigned by comparing TCR nucleotide sequences against IMGT/GENE-DB human TR gene sequences. Using the TCRdist pipeline, a later analysis assigned CDR3 sequences along with most-parsimonious VDJ recombination scenarios. In a later analysis, every TCR beta chain was defined by the combination of its CDR3 amino acid sequence and its V-gene family, and reads without a unique V-gene family were dropped. In a later analysis, 500 to 650 highly shared, low-generation-probability nucleotide sequences were removed to address suspected cross-contamination and a sequencing artifact. In a later analysis, a clonal expansion index for each public chain was calculated from normalized within-repertoire ranks of inferred template counts. In a later analysis, generation probabilities were computed using a VDJ recombination model fitted to out-of-frame rearrangements, and the results were checked against IGoR. In a later analysis, hypergeometric tests were used to score TCR-TCR, TCR-HLA and TCR-CMV co-occurrence, with a repertoire-size bias correction applied to TCR pairs. False discovery rates were estimated in a later analysis by permuting HLA or CMV assignments 20 times. In a later analysis, co-occurring TCRs were grouped using DBSCAN, with TCRdist sequence similarity added in when clustering inside HLA-allele-positive subsets. Repertoires with fewer than 30,000 or more than 120,000 public chains were left out of co-occurrence clustering, as were several repertoires with anomalous nucleotide sharing. Sourced from immuneACCESS, this table was stored by TCRdb with only in-frame sequences that have V and J called. A share of the clones is absent; for the studies checked, an unresolved V gene accounts for under half, and the remainder has no known explanation. That table supplies the V and J calls and clone size; D and trimming were determined from the DNA. Within this sample are roughly 160,000 clones, with about four fifths of them counted one time only. Jointly, the top ten make up less than 15% of the sample.

The cohort was made up of 666 healthy bone marrow donors. At the time of sampling, every cohort member was nominally healthy, though immune exposures that went unrecorded were likely present. The donor was CMV seronegative and was included in the group of a few hundred seronegative cohort members. Each donor provided a peripheral blood sample, and peripheral blood mononuclear cells were used for TCR beta sequencing. Genomic DNA was extracted from the blood cell samples with the Qiagen DNeasy Blood Extraction Kit. In the germline V gene (reference sequence), CDR1 corresponds to LNHDA and CDR2 to SQIVND. From the cysteine through the phenylalanine, the CDR3 covers 13 amino acids. The read is trimmed to its CDR3 DNA, 39 bases read in frame from base 1. V lost 5 bases and J lost 4 bases; the stretch between them is 11 bases long.

This TCR was recovered from a woman aged 50 to 60 in good health and CMV-seronegative. Sequencing was done on a sample of PBMCs. In this chain, TRBV19 is recombined with TRBJ1-1, with no confident D gene call. The DNA sequence follows: TGTGCCAGTAGTTGGAGGGTTGGCACTGAAGCTTTCTTT. It codes for CASSWRVGTEAFF.